What follows are 29 T cell receptor beta chains derived from one specimen sequenced in a study of shared clonotypes between healthy human individuals. Measured with immunoSEQ multiplex PCR; TCRdb has only the in-frame clones, and not every one. The sample includes under 1,900,000 clones, 98% of them seen just once. The specimen sequenced was naive CD4+ T cells sorted from blood. Documented subset: CD45RA+ positively selected. Receptors originate from a man aged 25 to 40 in good health.

The rearrangement links TRBV4-3 to TRBJ2-7, with TRBD2 matching 13 bases. CDR1 is LGHNA, CDR2 YSLEER, per germline. V lost 0 bases, J lost 0 bases, and 8 bases stayed unmatched. The CDR3 consists of 19 residues. The CDR3 loop is CASSQDFTGLAGPSYEQYF. For the CDR3, the DNA is TGCGCCAGCAGCCAAGATTTTACGGGACTAGCGGGACCCTCCTACGAGCAGTACTTC.

The V gene is TRBV28, the J gene TRBJ1-4, with D hard to call. From germline, CDR1 is MDHEN and CDR2 SYDVKM. V lost 2 bases and J 11 bases, leaving 12 bases between the germline ends. This CDR3 comprises 13 residues. DNA for the CDR3: TGTGCCAGCAGTTTAATCCAGCCTCTTAAACTGTTTTTT. Its translation: CASSLIQPLKLFF.

The J gene is TRBJ2-1, the V gene TRBV18, with TRBD2 as a possible D gene (7 bases). The V and J ends lost 1 base and 8 bases respectively, with 15 bases between them. Germline assignment: CDR1 KGHSH and CDR2 LQKENI. The CDR3 is 15 residues long. The CDR3 nucleotides are TGTGCCAGCTCACCACGAGTTTTAGGGGGGGATGAGCAGTTCTTC. Translation: CASSPRVLGGDEQFF.

The chain recombines TRBV28 with TRBJ1-4; D gene unclear. The CDR3 is 14 amino acids. V was trimmed by 3 bases and J by 8 bases, leaving 13 bases between them. Germline values: CDR1 MDHEN, CDR2 SYDVKM. The CDR3 protein is CASSLSGDEEKLFF. DNA for the CDR3: TGTGCCAGCAGTTTGTCGGGCGATGAGGAAAAACTGTTTTTT.

The J gene is TRBJ2-1, the V gene TRBV5-1; 9 bases match TRBD2. The CDR3 consists of 16 residues. The J segment lost 3 bases and the V segment lost 4 bases, leaving 8 bases of the junction unmatched. Per the germline V gene, CDR1 is SGHRS and CDR2 is YFSETQ. The CDR3 protein is CASSPTSGLNYNEQFF. CDR3 DNA: TGCGCCAGCAGCCCGACTAGCGGCTTAAACTACAATGAGCAGTTCTTC.

V gene TRBV7-2 combines with J gene TRBJ2-5; D is unclear. CDR1 and CDR2 (germline): SGHTA, FQGNSA. Trimming left V 2 bases short and J 7 bases short, with 11 bases between. This CDR3 has 13 amino acids. CDR3 protein: CASSLKPDMTQYF. For the CDR3, the DNA is TGTGCCAGCAGCTTAAAACCCGACATGACCCAGTACTTC.

CDR3 DNA sequence: TGTGCCAGCGCTGAGACGGCATCCTACGAGCAGTACTTC. It codes for CASAETASYEQYF. This chain uses TRBV14 with TRBJ2-7, with D hard to call. The germline V and J ends were trimmed by 8 bases and 1 base, with 12 bases remaining between them. CDR3 length equals 13 residues. The germline V gene has CDR1 SGHDN and CDR2 FVKESK. Supplemented by reference TRBV14 and TRBJ2-7, the full variable domain reads EAGVTQFPSHSVIEKGQTVTLRCDPISGHDNLYWYRRVMGKEIKFLLHFVKESKQDESGMPNNRFLAERTGGTYSTLKVQPAELEDSGVYFCASAETASYEQYFGPGTRLTVT.

The V and J genes are TRBV11-2 and TRBJ1-2, with 7 bases fitting TRBD1. Germline assignment: CDR1 SGHAT and CDR2 FQNNGV. With V trimmed by 7 bases and J by 4 bases, 6 bases remained unmatched. The CDR3 is 13 amino acids. CDR3 DNA sequence: TGTGCCAGCAACCCGGGACAGCCCTATGGCTACACCTTC. Translation gives CASNPGQPYGYTF.

This clone was picked up one time. V and J are TRBV5-1 and TRBJ2-2, with a possible D match to TRBD2 (5 bases). Trimming cost V 2 bases and J 4 bases, with 15 bases left between them. The CDR3 has 16 amino acids. The germline CDR1 and CDR2 sequences are SGHRS and YFSETQ. DNA of the CDR3: TGCGCCAGCAGCTTCCAGACGGGAAAGACCACCGGGGAGCTGTTTTTT. Protein product: CASSFQTGKTTGELFF.

The V gene is TRBV16, the J gene TRBJ2-2; D gene ambiguous. The germline V and J ends were trimmed by 0 bases and 1 base, with 3 bases remaining between them. The CDR3 totals 14 residues. Germline V gives CDR1 KGHSY, CDR2 FQNENV. CDR3 sequence reads: CASSQSRNTGELFF. CDR3 in DNA: TGTGCCAGCAGCCAATCGAGGAACACCGGGGAGCTGTTTTTT.

V usage is TRBV28 and J usage is TRBJ2-7, with 7 bases fitting TRBD2. In germline, CDR1 is MDHEN, CDR2 SYDVKM. J was trimmed by 6 bases and V by 7 bases; bases with no gene match: 3. The CDR3 sequence is 11 residues long. CDR3 in amino acids: CASIPGGEQYF. The CDR3 region has the DNA TGTGCCAGCATTCCGGGAGGCGAGCAGTACTTC.

Note on this clone: Different DNA sequences within this sample yield the same CDR3. This rearrangement joins TRBV5-1 to TRBJ2-7; D is ambiguous. CDR1 is SGHRS, CDR2 YFSETQ, per germline. The V end lost 1 base, the J end lost 1 base, and 9 bases lay between the germline ends. The CDR3 runs 14 residues. DNA for the CDR3: TGCGCCAGCAGCTTGTCACCAGGTTCCTACGAGCAGTACTTC. It codes for CASSLSPGSYEQYF.

The V call is TRBV29-1, the J call TRBJ2-1; no firm D call. Trimming stripped 5 bases from V and 4 bases from J, with 12 bases between. Germline V gene sequence: CDR1 SQVTM, CDR2 ANQGSEA. CDR3 length: 13 amino acids. This chain's CDR3 is CSVWHWEYNEQFF. The CDR3 nucleotides are TGCAGCGTTTGGCACTGGGAATACAATGAGCAGTTCTTC.

This rearrangement joins TRBV14 to TRBJ1-1, with 10 bases matching TRBD1. This CDR3 has 14 residues. Germline CDR1 reads SGHDN; CDR2 reads FVKESK. The junction had 4 bases not matched to a gene; V was cut back by 4 bases and J by 5 bases. Written as DNA, the CDR3 is TGTGCCAGCAGCCGGACAGGGGGGAGTACTGAAGCTTTCTTT. Amino acids: CASSRTGGSTEAFF.

J is TRBJ2-1 and V is TRBV6-5, with 7 bases lining up with TRBD2. Germline V gene lookup returns CDR1 MNHEY and CDR2 SVGAGI. V lost 5 bases to trimming and J lost 9 bases; unmatched junction nucleotides: 10. The CDR3 extends over 14 amino acids. CDR3 DNA sequence: TGTGCCAGCAGTAGCCAGCGGGATTCTCGTGAGCAGTTCTTC. Translating gives CASSSQRDSREQFF.

This clone was seen only once. Other DNA sequences in the same sample also yield this CDR3. The V and J genes are TRBV29-1 and TRBJ1-1; 9 bases line up with TRBD1. Germline-derived CDR1 and CDR2 are SQVTM and ANQGSEA. V was pared by 6 bases and J by 7 bases, with 3 bases of the junction left unmatched. The CDR3 is made up of 11 amino acids. The DNA for the CDR3 is TGCAGCGTCGGGACAGGGAGTGAAGCTTTCTTT. It encodes CSVGTGSEAFF.

V usage is TRBV7-3 and J usage is TRBJ2-7; tentatively, D is TRBD2 (6 bases). Germline lookup yields CDR1 SGHTA and CDR2 FQGTGA. There are 13 residues in the CDR3. V dropped 3 bases and J dropped 4 bases, with 10 bases sitting between them. In DNA form, the CDR3 reads TGTGCCAGCAGCTTGACTCGGGAGTACGAGCAGTACTTC. As protein: CASSLTREYEQYF.

This clone was recorded once. The chain links TRBV6-6 to TRBJ2-7, with a possible D match to TRBD2 (5 bases). The CDR3 sequence is 13 residues long. Germline CDR1 reads MNHNY; CDR2 reads SVGAGI (reference sequence). V was cut by 5 bases and J by 4 bases, with 12 bases left in between. This CDR3 reads CASSGELGYEQYF. The CDR3 bases are TGTGCCAGCAGTGGAGAACTAGGGTACGAGCAGTACTTC.

The chain couples TRBV28 to TRBJ2-7; TRBD1 might be the D (6 bases). The V end was cut by 6 bases, the J end by 1 base, with 16 bases between. This CDR3 has 15 residues. CDR1 and CDR2 (germline): MDHEN, SYDVKM. The CDR3, as DNA: TGTGCCAGCAGCCGTCCCAGGGGACGATCCTACGAGCAGTACTTC. Its protein product is CASSRPRGRSYEQYF.

This clone was picked up one time. The rearrangement links TRBV5-5 to TRBJ2-1; 11 bases agree with TRBD2. The CDR3 runs to 15 residues. V trimming: 3 bases; J trimming: 8 bases; junction bases outside the gene matches: 7. Germline-derived CDR1 and CDR2 are SGHKS and YYEKEE (reference sequence). CDR3 sequence: CASSSTSGRYYEQFF. The CDR3 nucleotides read TGTGCCAGCAGCTCCACTAGCGGGAGATATTATGAGCAGTTCTTC.

The chain couples TRBV7-9 to TRBJ2-3, with D perhaps assigned TRBD1 or TRBD2 (5 bases each). Germline CDR1 and CDR2: SEHNR and FQNEAQ (reference sequence). CDR3 length: 16 residues. Deletions cut 7 bases from V and 4 bases from J, with 21 bases between. The CDR3 here is CASTLLGGRVADTQYF. As DNA, the CDR3 is TGTGCCAGCACCCTCCTTGGGGGAAGGGTAGCAGATACGCAGTATTTT.

This chain joins TRBV18 and TRBJ2-7, with 8 nucleotides matching TRBD1. In germline, CDR1 is KGHSH, CDR2 LQKENI. The length of the CDR3 is 14 residues. Losses at the gene ends were 5 bases for V and 4 bases for J; bases not matched to a gene: 7. The CDR3 is CASSIRDRIYEQYF. The CDR3 nucleotides are TGTGCCAGCTCAATCCGGGACAGGATTTACGAGCAGTACTTC. Filled out from reference TRBV18 and TRBJ2-7, the complete variable domain reads NAGVMQNPRHLVRRRGQEARLRCSPMKGHSHVYWYRQLPEEGLKFMVYLQKENIIDESGMPKERFSAEFPKEGPSILRIQQVVRGDSAAYFCASSIRDRIYEQYFGPGTRLTVT.

In nucleotides, the CDR3 is TGCGCCAGCAGCCAAGGAGGTCAGGGGCGGAACACTGAAGCTTTCTTT. Its protein product is CASSQGGQGRNTEAFF. The chain joins TRBV4-3 to TRBJ1-1; weak D call: TRBD1 (6 bases). Trimming cost V 1 base and J 1 base, with 13 bases left between them. The CDR3 runs to 16 residues. Germline values: CDR1 LGHNA, CDR2 YSLEER.

This clone was seen a single time. This sequence joins TRBV4-3 and TRBJ2-7, with a weak D call TRBD2 (6 bases). Germline CDR1 and CDR2: LGHNA and YSLEER. The CDR3 totals 15 residues. The ends were cut back, 1 base at V and 3 bases at J, with 13 bases in the middle. CDR3: CASSQVRLAVYEQYF. The CDR3 DNA follows: TGCGCCAGCAGCCAAGTAAGATTAGCGGTCTACGAGCAGTACTTC.

The V call is TRBV25-1, the J call TRBJ2-7; TRBD2 is a possible D gene (6 bases). The CDR3 totals 17 residues. Germline CDR1 is MGHDK and CDR2 is SYGVNS. Trimming cost V 1 base and J 3 bases, with 19 bases left between them. The DNA for the CDR3 is TGTGCCAGCAGTGAATTGGGGGACTCGGGACGGAACTACGAGCAGTACTTC. Translated, it gives CASSELGDSGRNYEQYF.

V gene TRBV5-1 combines with J gene TRBJ2-3, with D possibly TRBD2 on 7 matching bases. CDR3 length equals 18 residues. V lost 1 base, J lost 4 bases, and 22 bases lay in between. Looked up from germline, CDR1 is SGHRS and CDR2 is YFSETQ. This chain's CDR3 is CASSLRLAEEAGADTQYF. In DNA form, the CDR3 reads TGCGCCAGCAGCTTGAGGCTAGCGGAGGAGGCAGGGGCAGATACGCAGTATTTT.

The rearrangement links TRBV4-1 to TRBJ1-5; 7 bases align to TRBD1. This CDR3 is built from 16 residues. Germline-derived CDR1 and CDR2 are MGHRA and YSYEKL. V gave up 6 bases and J gave up 5 bases; unmatched junction bases: 13. DNA of the CDR3: TGCGCCAGCAGTACAATCCGGGACAGTTTATATCAGCCCCAGCATTTT. Translated, it gives CASSTIRDSLYQPQHF.

The chain recombines TRBV29-1 with TRBJ2-3; 11 bases map to TRBD2. The CDR3 is made up of 14 amino acids. J gave up 9 bases and V 6 bases, and 11 bases lay outside the gene matches. Germline assignment: CDR1 SQVTM and CDR2 ANQGSEA. The CDR3 bases are TGCAGCGTCCTACTAGCGGGAGTGGGAGTCACGCAGTATTTT. Its translation is CSVLLAGVGVTQYF.

The chain uses TRBV7-2 and TRBJ2-1, with TRBD2 matching 11 bases. The CDR3 loop spans 15 amino acids. Losses at the gene ends were 5 bases for V and 6 bases for J; bases not matched to a gene: 6. Germline V lookup: CDR1 SGHTA, CDR2 FQGNSA. The DNA for the CDR3 is TGTGCCAGCAGCCTGGGACTAGCGGAACTCAATGAGCAGTTCTTC. Translation gives CASSLGLAELNEQFF.